The 15 T cell receptor beta chains below all came from one sample that was sequenced in a study of blood T cell repertoires in COVID-19. Generated by immunoSEQ multiplex PCR, the TCRdb table keeps only in-frame clones and is missing some. The sample holds 84,000 or so clones, 75% to 90% seen once. Sequencing input: peripheral blood. These receptors came from a woman aged 80 or over with acute or convalescent COVID-19.

The rearrangement uses TRBV6-5 and TRBJ1-1; 10 bases are shared with TRBD1. The J segment lost 4 bases and the V segment lost 8 bases, leaving 7 bases of the junction unmatched. The length of the CDR3 is 14 residues. Germline lookup yields CDR1 MNHEY and CDR2 SVGAGI. The CDR3, as DNA: TGTGCCAGCTCCAAGGGACAGGGGACCACTGAAGCTTTCTTT. This gives the protein CASSKGQGTTEAFF.

The rearrangement uses TRBV19 and TRBJ2-2; D possibly corresponds to TRBD2 (5 bases). V was pared by 7 bases and J by 6 bases, with 15 bases between. Germline V gene sequence: CDR1 LNHDA, CDR2 SQIVND (reference sequence). The CDR3 is made up of 14 amino acids. CDR3 in DNA: TGTGCCAGTACCTATAGACGGGGTCCCGGGGAGCTGTTTTTT. Residues: CASTYRRGPGELFF.

The chain links TRBV27 to TRBJ1-5, with D perhaps matching TRBD1 (6 bases). This CDR3 spans 14 amino acids. The V gene's germline CDR1 is MNHEY and CDR2 SMNVEV (reference sequence). The ends were cut back, 5 bases at V and 3 bases at J, with 11 bases in the middle. The CDR3 loop is CASSPTGYNQPQHF. For the CDR3, the DNA is TGTGCCAGCAGTCCAACAGGGTACAATCAGCCCCAGCATTTT.

This clone was counted a single time. V usage is TRBV5-1 and J usage is TRBJ2-5; 11 bases are a match to TRBD1. The V gene's germline CDR1 is SGHRS and CDR2 YFSETQ. After removal of 4 bases from V and 4 bases from J, the junction contained 12 bases not matched to a gene. The length of the CDR3 is 17 residues. DNA for the CDR3: TGCGCCAGCAGCGTGTTCGCTCCGGGACAGGGGGGAGAGACCCAGTACTTC. Protein: CASSVFAPGQGGETQYF.

V and J are TRBV5-6 and TRBJ1-2; D is unresolved. The CDR3 has 13 residues. Trimming stripped 2 bases from V and 1 base from J, with 6 bases between. Germline V CDR1 and CDR2: SGHDT, YYEEEE. The CDR3 region has the DNA TGTGCCAGCAGCTTATGGCTTAACTATGGCTACACCTTC. The encoded protein is CASSLWLNYGYTF.

The V call is TRBV18, the J call TRBJ1-1, with TRBD1 matching over 8 bases. CDR1 KGHSH and CDR2 LQKENI come from the germline V gene. This CDR3 region has 14 residues. V lost 4 bases and J lost 5; bases outside the gene matches: 6. The CDR3 is CASSLQQGETEAFF. DNA of the CDR3: TGTGCCAGCTCACTCCAACAGGGGGAGACTGAAGCTTTCTTT.

V is TRBV19 and J is TRBJ2-2; D is perhaps TRBD1 (6 bases). Trimming removed 11 bases at V and 2 bases at J, with 18 bases between. This CDR3 is built from 15 residues. Germline lookup yields CDR1 LNHDA and CDR2 SQIVND (reference sequence). CDR3 in amino acids: CASCPGTSNTGELFF. The CDR3 DNA reads as TGTGCCTCCTGCCCGGGGACAAGTAACACCGGGGAGCTGTTTTTT.

This chain joins TRBV5-5 and TRBJ2-7, with 7 bases matching TRBD2. From germline, CDR1 is SGHKS and CDR2 YYEKEE (reference sequence). This CDR3 has 14 residues. J lost 0 bases, V lost 1 base, and 1 base had no gene match. As DNA, the CDR3 is TGTGCCAGCAGCTTGCGGGGGGACTCCTACGAGCAGTACTTC. This codes for CASSLRGDSYEQYF.

The rearrangement uses TRBV4-2 and TRBJ1-4, with D maybe TRBD1 (6 bases). Germline V CDR1 and CDR2: LGHNA, YNFKEQ. The V end lost 1 base, the J end lost 0 bases, and 9 bases lay between the germline ends. The CDR3 is 16 residues long. CDR3 sequence reads: CASSQGTAATNEKLFF. The CDR3 DNA follows: TGTGCCAGCAGCCAAGGGACAGCCGCAACTAATGAAAAACTGTTTTTT.

This chain joins TRBV7-2 and TRBJ2-7; perhaps TRBD2 as D (6 bases). V was cut by 1 base and J by 3 bases, with 16 bases left in between. The CDR3 contains 16 residues. Germline V gene lookup returns CDR1 SGHTA and CDR2 FQGNSA. The CDR3 reads CASSLGTGRGNYEQYF. The CDR3 DNA reads as TGTGCCAGCAGCTTAGGGACGGGGCGGGGAAACTACGAGCAGTACTTC. The full variable domain, rest sourced from reference TRBV7-2 and TRBJ2-7, is GAGVSQSPSNKVTEKGKDVELRCDPISGHTALYWYRQSLGQGLEFLIYFQGNSAPDKSGLPSDRFSAERTGGSVSTLTIQRTQQEDSAVYLCASSLGTGRGNYEQYFGPGTRLTVT.

The V and J genes are TRBV12-3 or TRBV12-4 and TRBJ2-1; D possibly corresponds to TRBD2 (5 bases). The CDR3 is 13 amino acids. V was pared by 0 bases and J by 13 bases, with 13 bases between. The CDR3 reads CASSLAISTSQFF. Here the CDR3 DNA reads TGTGCCAGCAGTTTAGCGATTAGCACTAGTCAGTTCTTC.

This clone was seen ten or more times. The genes are TRBV3-1 (or the pseudogene TRBV3-2) and TRBJ2-7; D remains ambiguous. CDR1 LGHDT and CDR2 YNNKEL come from the germline V gene (reference sequence). The length of the CDR3 is 15 residues. V gave up 0 bases and J gave up 4 bases, with 13 bases separating them. CDR3 loop: CASSQDPGLLYEQYF. As DNA, the CDR3 is TGTGCCAGCAGCCAAGATCCGGGTCTCCTTTACGAGCAGTACTTC.

This chain uses TRBV18 with TRBJ1-5; 8 bases line up with TRBD1. J lost 5 bases, V lost 2 bases, and 5 bases had no gene match. CDR1 and CDR2 (germline): KGHSH, LQKENI. The CDR3 has 15 residues. CDR3 sequence: CASSPDRGTYQPQHF. The CDR3 nucleotides read TGTGCCAGCTCACCAGACAGGGGTACTTATCAGCCCCAGCATTTT.

V gene TRBV7-9 combines with J gene TRBJ1-5; 8 bases fit TRBD1. V was clipped by 0 bases and J by 9 bases; unmatched bases: 7. The germline V gene encodes CDR1 SEHNR and CDR2 FQNEAQ (reference sequence). The CDR3 spans 15 residues. The CDR3 sequence is CASSLAEGGQVPQHF. The CDR3 region has the DNA TGTGCCAGCAGCTTAGCCGAGGGGGGACAGGTGCCCCAGCATTTT.

The V call is TRBV21-1, the J call TRBJ1-2. TRBV21-1 is deemed a pseudogene. The length of the CDR3 is 17 residues. The DNA for the CDR3 is TGTGCCAGCAGCCCCCGGGTGGGTCTTGCACCGAGCTATGGCTACACCTTC. It yields the protein CASSPRVGLAPSYGYTF.